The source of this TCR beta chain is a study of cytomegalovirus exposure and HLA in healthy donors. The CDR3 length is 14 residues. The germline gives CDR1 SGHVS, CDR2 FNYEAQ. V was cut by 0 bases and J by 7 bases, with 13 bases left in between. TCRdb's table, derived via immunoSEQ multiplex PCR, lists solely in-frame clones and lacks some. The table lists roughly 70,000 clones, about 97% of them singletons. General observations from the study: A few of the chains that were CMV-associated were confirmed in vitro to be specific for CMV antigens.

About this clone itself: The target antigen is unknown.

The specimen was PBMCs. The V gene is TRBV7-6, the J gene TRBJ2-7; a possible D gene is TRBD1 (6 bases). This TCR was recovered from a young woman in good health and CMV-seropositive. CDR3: CASSLATGSWEQYF. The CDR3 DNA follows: TGTGCCAGCAGCTTAGCGACAGGTTCTTGGGAGCAGTACTTC.